Listed here are 7 T cell receptor beta chains from one sample, sequenced in a study of CD8+ T cells in alopecia areata. Investigators isolated RNA and reverse transcribed it into cDNA to act as the sequencing template. Repertoires were generated with immunoSEQ multiplex PCR, while TCRdb's copy carries only in-frame clones and drops some. The sample has 90,000 to 150,000 clones, more than 45% seen once. Treatment denoted: oral pan-JAK inhibitor, 5-10 mg twice daily. The material sequenced was CD4+ T cells sorted from blood, taken at week 4, from a patient treated with tofacitinib. All receptors come from a human donor with alopecia areata.

This chain links TRBV10-3 with TRBJ2-5, with 10 positions matching TRBD1. Germline loops: CDR1 ENHRY, CDR2 SYGVKD. The length of the CDR3 is 16 residues. V was pared by 3 bases and J by 4 bases, with 8 bases of the junction left unmatched. The CDR3 nucleotides read TGTGCCATCAGTGACCTGGGACAGGGGATGGGAGAGACCCAGTACTTC. Its translation is CAISDLGQGMGETQYF.

This sequence joins TRBV7-8 and TRBJ1-5; perhaps TRBD1 as D (5 bases). In germline, CDR1 is SGHVS, CDR2 FQNEAQ. V was shortened by 7 bases and J by 4 bases, with 20 bases between the two germline ends. CDR3 length: 16 residues. The CDR3: CASTPTWGRSNQPQHF. The CDR3 DNA is TGTGCCAGCACCCCTACATGGGGACGGAGTAATCAGCCCCAGCATTTT.

The genes are TRBV29-1 and TRBJ2-7; the D is unclear. Deletions cut 0 bases from V and 7 bases from J, with 4 bases between. CDR1 is SQVTM and CDR2 is ANQGSEA in the germline V gene. CDR3 length equals 10 residues. The CDR3 nucleotides read TGCAGCGTTGAAGAGGGGGAGCAGTACTTC. Its translation: CSVEEGEQYF.

For this clone: Compared with germline, one end of the junction differs, possibly owing to a read error. The rearrangement uses TRBV7-7 and TRBJ2-5; 9 nucleotides agree with TRBD1. This CDR3 has 13 amino acids. CDR1 and CDR2 from the germline V gene are SSHAT and FNYEAQ (reference sequence). CDR3 loop: CASSRDRVETQYF. The CDR3, as DNA: TGTGCTAGCAGCCGGGACAGGGTGGAGACCCAGTACTTC.

The chain is built from TRBV7-8 and TRBJ2-7; D not resolved. V was cut by 5 bases and J by 5 bases, with 13 bases left in between. CDR3 length: 13 amino acids. From germline, CDR1 is SGHVS and CDR2 FQNEAQ. The CDR3: CASSLTTIHEQYF. CDR3 nucleotide sequence: TGTGCCAGCAGCCTAACAACCATCCACGAGCAGTACTTC. The complete variable domain, with remaining parts taken from reference TRBV7-8 and TRBJ2-7, reads GAGVSQSPRYKVAKRGQDVALRCDPISGHVSLFWYQQALGQGPEFLTYFQNEAQLDKSGLPSDRFFAERPEGSVSTLKIQRTQQEDSAVYLCASSLTTIHEQYFGPGTRLTVT.

The V gene is TRBV4-1, the J gene TRBJ2-2; 9 nucleotides match TRBD1. The CDR3 length is 14 residues. The ends lost 7 bases at V and 7 bases at J; junction bases unmatched: 7. The germline V gene encodes CDR1 MGHRA and CDR2 YSYEKL. CDR3 sequence (DNA): TGCGCCAGCACCCGCGGACAGGGGATCGGGGAGCTGTTTTTT. Amino acid sequence: CASTRGQGIGELFF.

The rearrangement links TRBV15 to TRBJ2-7, with TRBD1 as a possible D gene (6 bases). Per germline, CDR1 LNHNV and CDR2 YYDKDF (reference sequence). Trimming removed 0 bases at V and 1 base at J, with 7 bases between. The CDR3 loop spans 14 amino acids. CDR3 coding DNA: TGTGCCACCAGCAGAGAACAGGGTTCCTACGAGCAGTACTTC. Its translation: CATSREQGSYEQYF.